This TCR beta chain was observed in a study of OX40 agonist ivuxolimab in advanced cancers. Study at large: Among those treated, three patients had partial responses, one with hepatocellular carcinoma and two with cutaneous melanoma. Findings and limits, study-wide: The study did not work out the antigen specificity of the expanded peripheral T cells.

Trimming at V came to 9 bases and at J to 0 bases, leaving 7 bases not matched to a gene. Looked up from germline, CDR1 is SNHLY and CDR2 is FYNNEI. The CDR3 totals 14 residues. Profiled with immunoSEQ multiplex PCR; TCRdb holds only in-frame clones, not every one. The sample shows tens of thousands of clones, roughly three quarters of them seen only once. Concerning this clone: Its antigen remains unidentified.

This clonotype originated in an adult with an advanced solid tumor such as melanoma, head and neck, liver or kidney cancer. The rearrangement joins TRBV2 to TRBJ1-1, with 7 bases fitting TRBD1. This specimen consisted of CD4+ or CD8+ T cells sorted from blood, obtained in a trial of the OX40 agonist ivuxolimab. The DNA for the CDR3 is TGTGCCAGGGCAAACAGGGGTTTGAACACTGAAGCTTTCTTT. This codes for CARANRGLNTEAFF.